The sequence of this T cell receptor beta chain was determined in a study of CD8+ T cells in alopecia areata. Study-level background: Tofacitinib administration to treated patients was oral, at 5 to 10 mg twice daily.

General study points: Only one nonresponder was present, which leaves the link between baseline CD8+ expansion and response uncertain.

The V end was cut by 3 bases, the J end by 2 bases, with 15 bases between. Per germline, CDR1 SGHDT and CDR2 YYEEEE. The length of the CDR3 is 17 residues. This clone was found once. Its matching antigen is unknown. In each case, RNA was isolated and then reverse transcribed into cDNA as the sequencing template. Only in-frame clones appear in the TCRdb table, and some are missing; sequencing was by immunoSEQ multiplex PCR. The table shows 120,000 or so clones, with over 60% occurring only once. The treatment: oral pan-JAK inhibitor, 5-10 mg twice daily. The sample consisted of CD4+ T cells sorted from blood, taken at week 4, from a patient treated with tofacitinib. J is TRBJ2-6 and V is TRBV5-6; D unresolved. This sequence originates from a human donor with alopecia areata. DNA for the CDR3: TGTGCCAGCAGCTCCCTGTCGATTGGGGCTGGGGCCAACGTCCTGACTTTC. Translating gives CASSSLSIGAGANVLTF.